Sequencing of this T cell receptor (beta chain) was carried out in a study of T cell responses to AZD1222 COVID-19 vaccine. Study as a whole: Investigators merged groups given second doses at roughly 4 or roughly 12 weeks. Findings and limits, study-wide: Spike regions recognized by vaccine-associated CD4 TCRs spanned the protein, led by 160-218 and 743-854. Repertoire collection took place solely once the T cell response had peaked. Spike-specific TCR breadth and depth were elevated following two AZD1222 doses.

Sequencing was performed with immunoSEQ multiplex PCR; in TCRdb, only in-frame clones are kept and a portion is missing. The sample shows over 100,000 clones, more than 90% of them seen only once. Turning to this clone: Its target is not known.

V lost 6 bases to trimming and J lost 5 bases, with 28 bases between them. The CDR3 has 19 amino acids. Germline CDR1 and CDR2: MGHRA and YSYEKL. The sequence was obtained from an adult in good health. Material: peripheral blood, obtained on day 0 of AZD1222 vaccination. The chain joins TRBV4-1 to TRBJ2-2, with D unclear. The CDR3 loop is CASSHRVVASLRGTGELFF. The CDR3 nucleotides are TGCGCCAGCAGTCACCGGGTAGTAGCATCGTTAAGAGGAACCGGGGAGCTGTTTTTT.